The rows below give T cell receptor beta chains drawn from one sample of a study of blood T cells in healthy people across ages. TCRdb redid the calling of the 5' RACE reads with MiXCR, one entry per CDR3 protein. The sample includes some 700,000 distinct CDR3 sequences, about 40% of them seen just once. Sample: blood. All receptors come from a woman in her sixties or seventies in good health. Both conserved end residues are part of each CDR3. A D gene is named only where the DNA matches it firmly. Clone size, where shown, is once, few, many, or a class for clones that have expanded.

j_call: TRBJ1-1; v_call: TRBV6-5; d_call: TRBD1; clone_size: .; cdr3_nt: TGTGCCAGCAGTTTGACAGGGGGTAGGACTGAAGCTTTCTTT; cdr3_aa: CASSLTGGRTEAFF
j_call: TRBJ1-2; v_call: TRBV6-5; d_call: .; clone_size: .; cdr3_nt: TGTACCAGTCAACAACGGGGCAGATCGAGTGGCTACACCTTC; cdr3_aa: CTSQQRGRSSGYTF
j_call: TRBJ1-2; v_call: TRBV12-3/TRBV12-4; d_call: .; clone_size: .; cdr3_nt: TGTGCCAGCGGGGGGGCTTGGGACTATGGCTACACCTTC; cdr3_aa: CASGGAWDYGYTF
j_call: TRBJ2-7; v_call: TRBV20-1; d_call: TRBD2; clone_size: .; cdr3_nt: TGCAGTGCCACCGGACTAGCGGGAGTTCCCTACGAGCAGTACTTC; cdr3_aa: CSATGLAGVPYEQYF
j_call: TRBJ2-5; v_call: TRBV24-1; d_call: .; clone_size: .; cdr3_nt: TGTGCCACCAGTGATACAGGTGCAGAGACCCAGTACTTC; cdr3_aa: CATSDTGAETQYF
j_call: TRBJ2-5; v_call: TRBV10-3; d_call: TRBD2; clone_size: .; cdr3_nt: TGTGCCAACAAGGCACTAGCGGAAGAGACCCAGTACTTC; cdr3_aa: CANKALAEETQYF
j_call: TRBJ2-5; v_call: TRBV15; d_call: TRBD1; clone_size: .; cdr3_nt: TGTGCCACCAGCAGAGTTTTGCAGGGGGCATCAGAGACCCAGTACTTC; cdr3_aa: CATSRVLQGASETQYF
j_call: TRBJ2-7; v_call: TRBV10-3; d_call: .; clone_size: many; cdr3_nt: TGTGCCATCAGCAATAGCGGACGATTCCTCGAGCAGTACTTC; cdr3_aa: CAISNSGRFLEQYF
j_call: TRBJ1-1; v_call: TRBV29-1; d_call: .; clone_size: many; cdr3_nt: TGCAGCGTATTCCCCAGGTTAGGTATGAACACTGAAGCTTTCTTT; cdr3_aa: CSVFPRLGMNTEAFF
j_call: TRBJ1-5; v_call: TRBV21-1; d_call: .; clone_size: few; cdr3_nt: TGTGCCAGCAGCAAATGGTCCCCCCAGGGATGTCAGCCCCAGCATTTT; cdr3_aa: CASSKWSPQGCQPQHF
j_call: TRBJ2-7; v_call: TRBV4-3; d_call: .; clone_size: many; cdr3_nt: TGCGCCAGCAGCCAAGAAGACTGGGCGTCGTCGGAGCAGTACTTC; cdr3_aa: CASSQEDWASSEQYF
j_call: TRBJ1-4; v_call: TRBV7-9; d_call: .; clone_size: .; cdr3_nt: TGTGCCAGCAGCCGAAGGACAGAGACTAATGAAAAACTGTTTTTT; cdr3_aa: CASSRRTETNEKLFF
j_call: TRBJ2-1; v_call: TRBV2; d_call: .; clone_size: few; cdr3_nt: TGTGCCAGCAGTGAATTGTTAGCTGGCGAGCAGTTCTTC; cdr3_aa: CASSELLAGEQFF
j_call: TRBJ1-5; v_call: TRBV20-1; d_call: TRBD1; clone_size: .; cdr3_nt: TGCAGTGCTGGCAGGGTACAGGGGGGACAGCCCCAGCATTTT; cdr3_aa: CSAGRVQGGQPQHF
j_call: TRBJ2-7; v_call: TRBV20-1; d_call: .; clone_size: many; cdr3_nt: TGCAGTGCTAGTGCCAATGAGGACACCGTGAGAGAGCAGTACTTC; cdr3_aa: CSASANEDTVREQYF
j_call: TRBJ2-6; v_call: TRBV29-1; d_call: .; clone_size: .; cdr3_nt: TGCAGCGTGCAACATGGGCCTGGGGCCAACGTCCTGACTTTC; cdr3_aa: CSVQHGPGANVLTF
j_call: TRBJ1-2; v_call: TRBV7-2; d_call: .; clone_size: .; cdr3_nt: TGTGCCGGCAGCTTAAACACCCAGGGATATGGCTACACCTTC; cdr3_aa: CAGSLNTQGYGYTF
j_call: TRBJ2-7; v_call: TRBV13; d_call: .; clone_size: .; cdr3_nt: TGTGCCAGCAGAGCCAAAGGCGCCTTGGGCTCCTACGAGCAGTACTTC; cdr3_aa: CASRAKGALGSYEQYF
j_call: TRBJ2-3; v_call: TRBV7-9; d_call: TRBD2; clone_size: .; cdr3_nt: TGTGCCAGCAGCCCGTGGCAGGGTGCGATAGCGGGTAGAGGGGATACGCAGTATTTT; cdr3_aa: CASSPWQGAIAGRGDTQYF
j_call: TRBJ2-5; v_call: TRBV7-2; d_call: .; clone_size: .; cdr3_nt: TGTGCCAGCAGCTTACTTCTAAATGAGCAGTACTTC; cdr3_aa: CASSLLLNEQYF
j_call: TRBJ2-1; v_call: TRBV5-5; d_call: TRBD2; clone_size: .; cdr3_nt: TGTGCCAGCAGCTTACTAGCGGGGCACAATGAGCAGTTCTTC; cdr3_aa: CASSLLAGHNEQFF
j_call: TRBJ1-2; v_call: TRBV12-3/TRBV12-4; d_call: .; clone_size: .; cdr3_nt: TGTGCCAGCAGTTTTCGGGAGTATGGCTACACCTTC; cdr3_aa: CASSFREYGYTF
j_call: TRBJ2-5; v_call: TRBV2; d_call: TRBD2; clone_size: few; cdr3_nt: TGTGCCAGCAGTAGCGGGGGGGGAGTTGGGGAGCAGTACTTC; cdr3_aa: CASSSGGGVGEQYF
j_call: TRBJ2-7; v_call: TRBV6-5; d_call: TRBD2; clone_size: .; cdr3_nt: TGTGCCAGCAGTTCCCCGACTAGCGGGAGTTCAAACGAGCAGTACTTC; cdr3_aa: CASSSPTSGSSNEQYF
j_call: TRBJ2-3; v_call: TRBV2; d_call: TRBD2; clone_size: .; cdr3_nt: TGTGCCAGCAGGAGCAGCGGGAGGCCAGATACGCAGTATTTT; cdr3_aa: CASRSSGRPDTQYF
j_call: TRBJ2-7; v_call: TRBV2; d_call: TRBD1; clone_size: once; cdr3_nt: TGTGCCAGCGCCGCGGCGAGGGGGCAACCCTACGAGCAGTACTTC; cdr3_aa: CASAAARGQPYEQYF
j_call: TRBJ1-2; v_call: TRBV29-1; d_call: .; clone_size: .; cdr3_nt: TGCAGCGTCAGTGGACGGGTGGTAGGAGGCTACACCTTC; cdr3_aa: CSVSGRVVGGYTF
j_call: TRBJ2-7; v_call: TRBV20-1; d_call: TRBD2; clone_size: .; cdr3_nt: TGCAGTGCTACCGCGGGGGGCATCTACGAGCAGTACTTC; cdr3_aa: CSATAGGIYEQYF
j_call: TRBJ2-7; v_call: TRBV7-2; d_call: TRBD2; clone_size: .; cdr3_nt: TGTGCCAGCCGCGTGGGGCTAGCGGTAACCTACGAGCAGTACTTC; cdr3_aa: CASRVGLAVTYEQYF
j_call: TRBJ1-2; v_call: TRBV29-1; d_call: .; clone_size: .; cdr3_nt: TGCAGCGTTGGCGGGGGCGTCGTTGGCTACACCTTC; cdr3_aa: CSVGGGVVGYTF
j_call: TRBJ1-2; v_call: TRBV12-5; d_call: .; clone_size: few; cdr3_nt: TGTGCTAGTGCCGACACCGGGAACTATGGCTACACCTTC; cdr3_aa: CASADTGNYGYTF
j_call: TRBJ2-7; v_call: TRBV14; d_call: TRBD2; clone_size: .; cdr3_nt: TGTGCCAGCAGCCGGACTAGCGGGGCCTCCTACAATGGGCAGTACTTC; cdr3_aa: CASSRTSGASYNGQYF
j_call: TRBJ2-6; v_call: TRBV11-2; d_call: TRBD1; clone_size: few; cdr3_nt: TGTGCCAGCAGCACCCGGGACAGGTACTCCGGGGCCAACGTCCTGACTTTC; cdr3_aa: CASSTRDRYSGANVLTF
j_call: TRBJ2-6; v_call: TRBV5-1; d_call: TRBD2; clone_size: many; cdr3_nt: TGCGCCAGCAGCTGGGGGGGATCCGGGGCCAACGTCCTGACTTTC; cdr3_aa: CASSWGGSGANVLTF
j_call: TRBJ2-3; v_call: TRBV29-1; d_call: .; clone_size: few; cdr3_nt: TGCAGCGTTTTGGTGACAGATACGCAGTATTTT; cdr3_aa: CSVLVTDTQYF
j_call: TRBJ2-5; v_call: TRBV7-9; d_call: .; clone_size: .; cdr3_nt: TGTGCCAGCAGCCCCACGGGCGACAGCCTAGGAAAGACCCAGTACTTC; cdr3_aa: CASSPTGDSLGKTQYF
j_call: TRBJ2-2; v_call: TRBV7-2; d_call: .; clone_size: .; cdr3_nt: TGTGCCAGCAGGCGGATGCAGTCCGAACTCAGCGGGGAGCTGTTTTTT; cdr3_aa: CASRRMQSELSGELFF
j_call: TRBJ2-7; v_call: TRBV29-1; d_call: TRBD2; clone_size: few; cdr3_nt: TGCAGCGTTGGTGGTAGCGGGAGCGTTCGGTACTTC; cdr3_aa: CSVGGSGSVRYF
j_call: TRBJ2-7; v_call: TRBV27; d_call: TRBD1; clone_size: .; cdr3_nt: TGTGCCAGCAGTTTACCGAACAGGGGCGAGCAGTACTTC; cdr3_aa: CASSLPNRGEQYF
j_call: TRBJ1-3; v_call: TRBV29-1; d_call: .; clone_size: .; cdr3_nt: TGCAGCACCAGTACAGGGTCAGGAAACACCATATATTTT; cdr3_aa: CSTSTGSGNTIYF
j_call: TRBJ1-2; v_call: TRBV12-3/TRBV12-4; d_call: .; clone_size: many; cdr3_nt: TGTGCCAGCAGTTTGACAGGATCCAACTATGGCTACACCTTC; cdr3_aa: CASSLTGSNYGYTF